The 23 T cell receptor beta chains given below trace back to one sample, sequenced in a study of OX40 agonist ivuxolimab in advanced cancers. Libraries were prepared by immunoSEQ multiplex PCR; TCRdb keeps only in-frame clonotypes and omits some of them. The sample shows 45,000 to 55,000 clones, approximately 85% of them seen only once. Sequenced material: CD4+ or CD8+ T cells sorted from blood, taken in a trial of the OX40 agonist ivuxolimab. The receptors were sampled from an adult with an advanced solid tumor such as melanoma, head and neck, liver or kidney cancer.

This chain joins TRBV10-2 and TRBJ2-7; no firm D call. The CDR3 runs to 13 residues. The V gene's germline CDR1 is WSHSY and CDR2 SAAADI. Trimming pared 0 bases from V and 0 bases from J, leaving 3 bases between. The CDR3 is CASSESASYEQYF. CDR3 nucleotide sequence: TGCGCCAGCAGTGAGTCAGCCTCCTACGAGCAGTACTTC.

The chain employs TRBV15 and TRBJ2-7, with D uncertain. The V gene lost 0 bases and the J gene lost 3 bases, with 6 bases spanning the gap. From germline, CDR1 is LNHNV and CDR2 YYDKDF (reference sequence). This CDR3 has 13 residues. This CDR3 is CATSREGGYEQYF. The CDR3, as DNA: TGTGCCACCAGCAGAGAAGGTGGCTACGAGCAGTACTTC.

V is TRBV2 and J is TRBJ2-5; D might be TRBD2 (6 bases). This CDR3 comprises 16 residues. V shed 1 base and J shed 4 bases, with 16 bases lying between them. Germline V gene sequence: CDR1 SNHLY, CDR2 FYNNEI. CDR3 nucleotides: TGTGCCAGCAGTGAAGACCTAGTCTCCGGGGGAGAGACCCAGTACTTC. Its translation: CASSEDLVSGGETQYF.

The V gene is TRBV7-3, the J gene TRBJ2-2; weak D call: TRBD2 (6 bases). Germline CDR1 is SGHTA and CDR2 is FQGTGA. This CDR3 comprises 15 residues. Trimming took off 2 bases at V and 3 bases at J, with 10 bases between the two ends. The CDR3 coding sequence is TGTGCCAGCAGCTTAGGAGGGAGCGACACCGGGGAGCTGTTTTTT. Translating it yields CASSLGGSDTGELFF.

The chain couples TRBV27 to TRBJ2-1; D may match TRBD1 or TRBD2 (6 bases each). Germline assignment: CDR1 MNHEY and CDR2 SMNVEV (reference sequence). Between the trimmed V and J ends, which lost 6 bases and 9 bases, there was a span of 18 bases. This CDR3 comprises 14 residues. The CDR3 DNA sequence: TGTGCCAGCAGCCCCCGACAGGTGGAGGGTGAGCAGTTCTTC. It is translated as CASSPRQVEGEQFF.

This clone appeared a few times. The chain carries TRBV10-3 and TRBJ2-7, with 9 bases identical to TRBD1. CDR1 and CDR2 from the germline V gene are ENHRY and SYGVKD. V was clipped by 0 bases and J by 5 bases; unmatched bases: 5. The CDR3 totals 15 residues. The CDR3 DNA reads as TGTGCCATCAGTGAGTCGACACAGGGGGCCAACGAGCAGTACTTC. Amino acids: CAISESTQGANEQYF.

The V gene is TRBV2, the J gene TRBJ1-5; perhaps TRBD1 as D (5 bases). Germline V gives CDR1 SNHLY, CDR2 FYNNEI. Trimming cost V 5 bases and J 0 bases, with 11 bases left between them. The CDR3 covers 15 residues. CDR3 nucleotide sequence: TGTGCCAGCAGTCCAGGGTCGGGTAGCAATCAGCCCCAGCATTTT. Its translation: CASSPGSGSNQPQHF.

This sequence joins TRBV7-8 and TRBJ2-1, with 9 bases that match TRBD1. The CDR3 sequence is 16 residues long. Germline lookup yields CDR1 SGHVS and CDR2 FQNEAQ. Unmatched junction bases numbered 8, after V lost 0 bases and J lost 8 bases. Here the CDR3 DNA reads TGTGCCAGCAGCTTAGCGCAAACAGGGGGCGGGCATGAGCAGTTCTTC. It translates to CASSLAQTGGGHEQFF. Full variable domain (rest looked up from reference TRBV7-8 and TRBJ2-1): GAGVSQSPRYKVAKRGQDVALRCDPISGHVSLFWYQQALGQGPEFLTYFQNEAQLDKSGLPSDRFFAERPEGSVSTLKIQRTQQEDSAVYLCASSLAQTGGGHEQFFGPGTRLTVL.

The V gene is TRBV30, the J gene TRBJ2-2, with 12 bases matching TRBD2. With V trimmed by 4 bases and J by 6 bases, 12 bases remained unmatched. Germline CDR1 reads GTSNPN; CDR2 reads SVGIG (reference sequence). The CDR3 is 17 amino acids. The CDR3 spells CAWTEPLLAGGSGELFF. The CDR3 region has the DNA TGTGCCTGGACCGAGCCCTTACTAGCGGGAGGATCCGGGGAGCTGTTTTTT.

This clone was seen once. V usage is TRBV28 and J usage is TRBJ1-3, with 9 bases aligning to TRBD1. Germline loops: CDR1 MDHEN, CDR2 SYDVKM. The CDR3 spans 16 residues. V trimming: 2 bases; J trimming: 5 bases; junction bases outside the gene matches: 7. CDR3 sequence reads: CASSLMGQGWRNTIYF. The CDR3 DNA reads TGTGCCAGCAGTTTAATGGGACAGGGATGGAGAAACACCATATATTTT.

The genes are TRBV9 and TRBJ1-5; no definite D call. The CDR3 contains 14 residues. Germline CDR1 and CDR2: SGDLS and YYNGEE. The ends were cut back, 0 bases at V and 4 bases at J, with 8 bases in the middle. DNA for the CDR3: TGTGCCAGCAGCGTAGGGGGATGGAATCAGCCCCAGCATTTT. Translation gives CASSVGGWNQPQHF. Supplemented by reference TRBV9 and TRBJ1-5, the full variable domain reads DSGVTQTPKHLITATGQRVTLRCSPRSGDLSVYWYQQSLDQGLQFLIQYYNGEERAKGNILERFSAQQFPDLHSELNLSSLELGDSALYFCASSVGGWNQPQHFGDGTRLSIL.

The genes are TRBV7-8 and TRBJ1-1, with D perhaps TRBD1 (6 bases). Trimming took 5 bases from V and 5 from J, leaving 15 bases between them. This CDR3 comprises 14 residues. CDR1 SGHVS and CDR2 FQNEAQ come from the germline V gene. In DNA, the CDR3 is TGTGCCAGCAGCGCGGACAGCGTGAGTACTGAAGCTTTCTTT. This codes for CASSADSVSTEAFF.

The chain uses TRBV28 and TRBJ2-7, with D perhaps TRBD2 (5 bases). CDR1 is MDHEN and CDR2 is SYDVKM in the germline V gene. V was pared by 1 base and J by 2 bases, with 6 bases between. The CDR3 has 13 amino acids. CDR3 nucleotide sequence: TGTGCCAGCAGTTTATTGGAGGCCTACGAGCAGTACTTC. Amino acid sequence: CASSLLEAYEQYF.

This rearrangement joins TRBV5-8 to TRBJ2-5; unclear D gene. Trimming removed 4 bases from V and 4 bases from J, with 2 bases in between. Germline CDR1 SGHTS, CDR2 YDEGEE. This CDR3 is 10 amino acids long. CDR3: CASSVETQYF. The DNA of the CDR3 is TGTGCCAGCAGCGTAGAGACCCAGTACTTC. The full variable domain, completed using reference TRBV5-8 and TRBJ2-5, is EAGVTQSPTHLIKTRGQQATLRCSPISGHTSVYWYQQALGLGLQFLLWYDEGEERNRGNFPPRFSGRQFPNYSSELNVNALELEDSALYLCASSVETQYFGPGTRLLVL.

The chain has TRBV10-1 and TRBJ1-2, with D perhaps TRBD1 (5 bases). V was clipped by 3 bases and J by 2 bases, with 7 bases between them. The CDR3 consists of 13 residues. Germline assignment: CDR1 WNHNN and CDR2 SYGVQD (reference sequence). CDR3 in DNA: TGCGCCAGCAGTGAAAGACAGAACTATGGCTACACCTTC. This codes for CASSERQNYGYTF.

The rearrangement links TRBV11-1 to TRBJ1-1; 7 bases are a match to TRBD1. V lost 5 bases to trimming and J lost 0 bases; unmatched junction nucleotides: 6. Germline values: CDR1 SGHAT, CDR2 FQDESV (reference sequence). The CDR3 is made up of 15 amino acids. In DNA, the CDR3 is TGTGCCAGCAGCCCTGGACAGGTCATGAACACTGAAGCTTTCTTT. This translates into CASSPGQVMNTEAFF. The whole variable domain, filled in from reference TRBV11-1 and TRBJ1-1, reads EAEVAQSPRYKITEKSQAVAFWCDPISGHATLYWYRQILGQGPELLVQFQDESVVDDSQLPKDRFSAERLKGVDSTLKIQPAELGDSAMYLCASSPGQVMNTEAFFGQGTRLTVV.

The genes are TRBV29-1 and TRBJ1-1; D gene uncertain. The germline V and J ends were trimmed by 6 bases and 0 bases, with 2 bases remaining between them. In germline, CDR1 is SQVTM, CDR2 ANQGSEA. CDR3 length equals 10 residues. The CDR3 here is CSVVNTEAFF. CDR3 nucleotides: TGCAGCGTGGTGAACACTGAAGCTTTCTTT.

The chain's CDR3 is CASEPSSNTGELFF. DNA of the CDR3: TGTGCCAGCGAACCATCATCGAACACCGGGGAGCTGTTTTTT. The chain combines TRBV9 with TRBJ2-2; no firm D call. V was clipped by 7 bases and J by 0 bases, with 10 bases between them. Germline CDR1 reads SGDLS; CDR2 reads YYNGEE. This CDR3 contains 14 residues.

V usage is TRBV20-1 and J usage is TRBJ2-2; perhaps TRBD2 as D (5 bases). The ends were cut back, 7 bases at V and 6 bases at J, with 9 bases in the middle. CDR3 length: 11 amino acids. Germline V gives CDR1 DFQATT, CDR2 SNEGSKA (reference sequence). CDR3 region: CSGGVAGELFF. The CDR3 DNA reads TGCAGTGGGGGAGTGGCCGGGGAGCTGTTTTTT.

The rearrangement links TRBV11-2 to TRBJ2-3; 9 positions agree with TRBD2. Losses at the gene ends were 4 bases for V and 8 bases for J; bases not matched to a gene: 19. The CDR3 runs 18 residues. Per the germline V gene, CDR1 is SGHAT and CDR2 is FQNNGV. CDR3 bases: TGTGCCAGCAGCTCCCTGAACCGTAGCGGGAGATCCTCAGGTACGCAGTATTTT. Translation: CASSSLNRSGRSSGTQYF.

This clone was found a few times. This chain joins TRBV9 and TRBJ1-1; the D gene is possibly TRBD1 (5 bases). This CDR3 comprises 14 residues. CDR1 and CDR2 from the germline V gene are SGDLS and YYNGEE. Between the trimmed V and J ends, which lost 6 bases and 0 bases, there was a span of 12 bases. The CDR3 sequence is CASTRGLMNTEAFF. As DNA, the CDR3 is TGTGCCAGCACGAGGGGCTTAATGAACACTGAAGCTTTCTTT.

This chain connects TRBV29-1 to TRBJ2-3; D unresolved. CDR1 and CDR2 from the germline V gene are SQVTM and ANQGSEA. This CDR3 has 13 residues. Trimming took off 3 bases at V and 10 bases at J, with 17 bases between the two ends. The CDR3 is CSVDPSVGRAQYF. In DNA, the CDR3 is TGCAGCGTTGATCCCTCTGTTGGTCGTGCGCAGTATTTT.

This chain's CDR3 is CASSQRDEETQYF. The CDR3 region has the DNA TGCGCCAGCAGCCAGCGCGACGAAGAGACCCAGTACTTC. The chain is built from TRBV4-1 and TRBJ2-5; D remains unclear. V dropped 3 bases and J dropped 3 bases, with 8 bases sitting between them. The CDR3 sequence is 13 residues long. The germline gives CDR1 MGHRA, CDR2 YSYEKL.